This T cell receptor beta chain was documented in a study of control samples from healthy donors and cancer patients. V gave up 1 base and J gave up 13 bases, with 11 bases separating them. This CDR3 is 13 amino acids long. The germline CDR1 and CDR2 sequences are MNHNS and SASEGT. Only in-frame clones appear in the TCRdb table, and some are missing; sequencing was by immunoSEQ multiplex PCR. The sample lists fewer than 200,000 clones, 90% to 95% seen once, with roughly 4.3% in the top ten. The clonotype was recovered from a woman in her fifties or sixties in good health. The V call is TRBV6-1, the J call TRBJ1-6, with unresolved D. The sample was blood. The CDR3 region is CASSEEGRRPLHF. The DNA for the CDR3 is TGTGCCAGCAGTGAAGAGGGCCGACGCCCCCTCCACTTT.